This is a list of T cell receptor beta chains from one sample in a study of blood T cell repertoires in COVID-19. Profiled with immunoSEQ multiplex PCR; TCRdb holds only in-frame clones, not every one. The profile shows about 58,000 clones, around nine tenths of them singletons. Input material: peripheral blood. The receptors derive from a human donor with active COVID-19. The donor label of this sample is uncertain. CDR3s include the opening cysteine and the closing phenylalanine or tryptophan. D genes are given only for firm matches. Some rows mark clone size as missing; the rest say once, few, many or name a class of expanded clone.

v_gene	j_gene	abundance	d_gene	CDR3nt	CDR3aa
TRBV4-1	TRBJ1-3	-	TRBD1	TGCGCCAGCAGTCCGACAGGGATCTCTGGAAACACCATATATTTT	CASSPTGISGNTIYF
TRBV30	TRBJ2-3	-	TRBD2	TGTGCCTGGAGTGGACCCCCTCCCGGGGGGGCCGATACGCAGTATTTT	CAWSGPPPGGADTQYF
TRBV5-6	TRBJ1-6	few	-	TGTGCCAGCAGCTGGGGGGTTTCACCCCTCCACTTT	CASSWGVSPLHF
TRBV6-6	TRBJ1-1	-	-	TGTGCCGTCTCCCTAGGGAGCACTGAAGCTTTCTTT	CAVSLGSTEAFF
TRBV7-2	TRBJ1-2	-	-	TGTGCCAGCAGCAGAATACAGGGTCACTATGGCTACACCTTC	CASSRIQGHYGYTF
TRBV11-3	TRBJ2-1	-	-	TGTGCCAGCAGCCGAGGACAGTCCTACAATGAGCAGTTCTTC	CASSRGQSYNEQFF
TRBV24-1	TRBJ2-5	-	TRBD1	TGTGCCACCAGTGAGGGACAGGGGGCGAGTTTGGAGACCCAGTACTTC	CATSEGQGASLETQYF
TRBV27	TRBJ2-3	-	-	TGTGCCAGCAGTTTCTCGGACCACAGGTTCGTAGATACGCAGTATTTT	CASSFSDHRFVDTQYF
TRBV6-2/TRBV6-3	TRBJ1-5	-	-	TGTGCCAGCAGTTACTCGAACAGGGCGGACCGACCCCAGCATTTT	CASSYSNRADRPQHF
TRBV6-5	TRBJ2-7	-	TRBD2	TGTGCCAGCAGTTACTCGTTTAGCGGGAGCTACGAGCAGTACTTC	CASSYSFSGSYEQYF
TRBV10-3	TRBJ2-3	-	-	TGTGCCGTACGGGGGAACAGCACAGATACGCAGTATTTT	CAVRGNSTDTQYF
TRBV5-1	TRBJ2-4	-	-	TGCGCCAGCAGCTTGGGGCAGGAAAACATTCAGTACTTC	CASSLGQENIQYF
TRBV11-3	TRBJ2-4	-	-	TGTGCCAGCAGCTTCGGCAGGGAGGCTATTCAGTACTTC	CASSFGREAIQYF
TRBV16	TRBJ2-7	few	-	TGTGCCAGCAGCGGTGGGCAGGTCAACTACGAGCAGTACTTC	CASSGGQVNYEQYF
TRBV4-3	TRBJ2-5	-	TRBD1	TGCGCCAGCAGCCCAGGACAGGGGGCGAGCCGATACTTGGAGACCCAGTACTTC	CASSPGQGASRYLETQYF
TRBV5-4	TRBJ2-3	-	TRBD2	TGTGCCAGCAGCTTGACCGGGGGGGTCGATTCAGATACGCAGTATTTT	CASSLTGGVDSDTQYF